What follows are 26 T cell receptor beta chains derived from one specimen sequenced in a study of cytomegalovirus exposure and HLA in healthy donors. The PCR made use of 60 Vbeta and 13 Jbeta primers. Using immunoSEQ multiplex PCR, the repertoire was profiled, and TCRdb retains in-frame clones only, with some absent. The repertoire has some 110,000 clones, approximately 69% of them found once; the top ten carry roughly 11%. The sequencing input was PBMCs. These receptors were taken from a woman aged 45-59 years in good health and CMV-seropositive.

The chain couples TRBV28 to TRBJ1-1; D is unresolved. CDR1 and CDR2 (germline): MDHEN, SYDVKM. CDR3 length: 12 amino acids. V gave up 9 bases and J gave up 0 bases, with 8 bases separating them. DNA of the CDR3: TGTGCCAGTCAGGTCATGAACACTGAAGCTTTCTTT. Encoded protein: CASQVMNTEAFF.

This sequence joins TRBV5-1 and TRBJ1-1; 7 nucleotides match TRBD1. The germline V gene has CDR1 SGHRS and CDR2 YFSETQ. The CDR3 is made up of 16 amino acids. V was pared by 1 base and J by 0 bases, with 6 bases of the junction left unmatched. The CDR3 DNA reads TGCGCCAGCAGCTTGATCGGACAGGAGGTGAACACTGAAGCTTTCTTT. Protein sequence: CASSLIGQEVNTEAFF.

This clone was recorded a few times. V usage is TRBV9 and J usage is TRBJ2-1, with 8 bases matching TRBD2. This CDR3 is built from 19 residues. Germline V gives CDR1 SGDLS, CDR2 YYNGEE. Trimming at V came to 3 bases and at J to 0 bases, leaving 14 bases not matched to a gene. The CDR3 is CASSGTGTRPLSSYNEQFF. The DNA of the CDR3 is TGTGCCAGCAGCGGAACCGGGACTAGGCCCTTAAGCTCCTACAATGAGCAGTTCTTC.

The V call is TRBV7-2, the J call TRBJ2-7, with TRBD1 matching over 7 bases. This CDR3 has 14 residues. Germline trimming cut 5 bases from V and 1 base from J; bases unmatched to any gene: 5. Germline values: CDR1 SGHTA, CDR2 FQGNSA. The CDR3 spells CASSPTTGSYEQYF. Written as DNA, the CDR3 is TGTGCCAGCAGCCCAACGACAGGGTCCTACGAGCAGTACTTC.

This clone has a single count. This chain joins TRBV2 and TRBJ1-1; D call uncertain. Germline lookup yields CDR1 SNHLY and CDR2 FYNNEI. V gave up 2 bases and J gave up 2 bases, with 12 bases separating them. This CDR3 region has 15 residues. The CDR3 loop reads CASSEMARTNTEAFF. In nucleotides, the CDR3 is TGTGCCAGCAGTGAAATGGCCAGAACCAACACTGAAGCTTTCTTT.

The chain is built from TRBV7-2 and TRBJ2-7; 8 positions match TRBD2. Germline loops: CDR1 SGHTA, CDR2 FQGNSA. The trim removed 0 bases at V and 5 bases at J, leaving 6 bases unmatched. CDR3 size: 15 residues. The chain's CDR3 is CASSLAREARNEQYF. In DNA form, the CDR3 reads TGTGCCAGCAGCTTAGCGCGGGAGGCCCGGAACGAGCAGTACTTC.

This rearrangement joins TRBV19 to TRBJ1-1; D remains unclear. This CDR3 is 14 amino acids long. Trimming shortened V by 5 bases and J by 1 base, and 11 bases separated the two germline ends. The germline V gene has CDR1 LNHDA and CDR2 SQIVND (reference sequence). CDR3 loop: CASSSRGGNTEAFF. DNA for the CDR3: TGTGCCAGTAGTTCCCGGGGAGGGAACACTGAAGCTTTCTTT.

This clone was detected only a few times. The chain has TRBV7-6 and TRBJ2-7; 7 nucleotides agree with TRBD2. The CDR3 extends over 12 amino acids. Germline loops: CDR1 SGHVS, CDR2 FNYEAQ. V shed 3 bases, J shed 7 bases, and the junction held 3 bases outside the gene matches. In DNA, the CDR3 is TGTGCCAGCAGCTTTTGGGGGGGAGAGCAGTACTTC. Translating it yields CASSFWGGEQYF.

The chain has TRBV27 and TRBJ1-1; D might be TRBD1 (5 bases). Between the trimmed V and J ends, which lost 5 bases and 0 bases, there was a span of 13 bases. The CDR3 spans 15 residues. From germline, CDR1 is MNHEY and CDR2 SMNVEV (reference sequence). The CDR3 loop reads CASSTRDSLNTEAFF. In DNA form, the CDR3 reads TGTGCCAGCAGTACCCGGGACTCCTTGAACACTGAAGCTTTCTTT.

The chain joins TRBV7-2 to TRBJ1-1; D might be TRBD1 (5 bases). The CDR3 is 15 amino acids. The V and J ends lost 3 bases and 2 bases respectively, with 13 bases between them. Germline V gives CDR1 SGHTA, CDR2 FQGNSA. DNA of the CDR3: TGTGCCAGCAGCTTTTGGGGCACCCTTAACACTGAAGCTTTCTTT. Its translation is CASSFWGTLNTEAFF.

The gene calls are TRBV29-1 and TRBJ2-5; TRBD1 matches 9 bases. Germline values: CDR1 SQVTM, CDR2 ANQGSEA. V lost 5 bases and J lost 3; bases outside the gene matches: 7. CDR3 size: 14 residues. The CDR3 protein is CSVTPGQGKETQYF. Written as DNA, the CDR3 is TGCAGCGTTACACCGGGACAGGGTAAAGAGACCCAGTACTTC.

The chain couples TRBV7-9 to TRBJ2-7; TRBD1 is a possible D gene (5 bases). Germline-derived CDR1 and CDR2 are SEHNR and FQNEAQ (reference sequence). The V end was cut by 3 bases, the J end by 0 bases, with 12 bases between. The CDR3 spans 15 residues. This CDR3 reads CASSFATVNSYEQYF. The CDR3 coding sequence is TGTGCCAGCAGCTTTGCGACAGTCAACTCCTACGAGCAGTACTTC.

V usage is TRBV7-8 and J usage is TRBJ2-3; the match to TRBD1 covers 9 bases. The V gene end was trimmed by 5 bases and the J gene end by 1 base; junction bases not matched to a gene: 10. The CDR3 extends over 17 amino acids. Looked up from germline, CDR1 is SGHVS and CDR2 is FQNEAQ. CDR3 sequence: CASSPDRGSGGTDTQYF. In nucleotides, the CDR3 is TGTGCCAGCAGCCCCGACAGGGGGAGTGGGGGCACAGATACGCAGTATTTT.

J is TRBJ1-6 and V is TRBV19, with 7 bases that match TRBD1. This CDR3 comprises 13 residues. After removal of 4 bases from V and 7 bases from J, the junction contained 1 base not matched to a gene. The germline CDR1 and CDR2 sequences are LNHDA and SQIVND (reference sequence). DNA of the CDR3: TGTGCCAGTAGTACACAGGGGAATTCACCCCTCCACTTT. Protein: CASSTQGNSPLHF.

The chain employs TRBV19 and TRBJ2-5; TRBD2 agrees at 14 bases. The V gene's germline CDR1 is LNHDA and CDR2 SQIVND (reference sequence). The ends lost 5 bases at V and 5 bases at J; junction bases unmatched: 4. The CDR3 loop spans 15 amino acids. CDR3 DNA: TGTGCCAGTAGTGAGGGACTAGCGGGAGTCGAGACCCAGTACTTC. Its protein product is CASSEGLAGVETQYF.

This clone came up a few times. The V call is TRBV6-5, the J call TRBJ2-7, with D unclear. CDR3 size: 11 residues. CDR1 and CDR2 from the germline V gene are MNHEY and SVGAGI. V was trimmed by 0 bases and J by 5 bases, leaving 2 bases between them. In DNA, the CDR3 is TGTGCCAGCAGTTACTCTAACGAGCAGTACTTC. Translated, it gives CASSYSNEQYF.

The rearrangement links TRBV4-3 to TRBJ1-5, with D possibly matching TRBD1 (5 bases). Trimming stripped 2 bases from V and 5 bases from J, with 13 bases between. There are 15 residues in the CDR3. Germline-derived CDR1 and CDR2 are LGHNA and YSLEER. CDR3 sequence reads: CASSQSYARDQPQHF. CDR3 coding DNA: TGCGCCAGCAGCCAAAGTTACGCCAGGGATCAGCCCCAGCATTTT.

As to this clone: One junction end does not reproduce the germline sequence, and a read error may be involved. The chain joins TRBV7-9 to TRBJ2-5; TRBD1 might be the D (6 bases). Looked up from germline, CDR1 is SEHNR and CDR2 is FQNEAQ (reference sequence). The CDR3 extends over 14 amino acids. CDR3 nucleotide sequence: TGTGCCAGCAGCTTCCACAGGGTTCAAGAGGCCCAGTACTTC. Protein sequence: CASSFHRVQEAQYF. Drawing the rest from reference TRBV7-9 and TRBJ2-5, the complete variable domain is DTGVSQNPRHKITKRGQNVTFRCDPISEHNRLYWYRQTLGQGPEFLTYFQNEAQLEKSRLLSDRFSAERPKGSFSTLEIQRTEQGDSAMYLCASSFHRVQEAQYFGPGTRLLVL.

In its sample, this clone was seen a few times. In nucleotides, the CDR3 is TGTGCCAGTATCCCGACAGGGGGGGATGAAAAACTGTTTTTT. This sequence encodes CASIPTGGDEKLFF. The chain couples TRBV19 to TRBJ1-4; TRBD1 matches at 9 bases. The length of the CDR3 is 14 residues. Looked up from germline, CDR1 is LNHDA and CDR2 is SQIVND (reference sequence). With V trimmed by 7 bases and J by 6 bases, 6 bases remained unmatched.

This clone appeared a single time. The rearrangement uses TRBV5-1 and TRBJ1-3; the D gene is possibly TRBD1 (5 bases). CDR1 and CDR2 from the germline V gene are SGHRS and YFSETQ. V was shortened by 0 bases and J by 7 bases, with 8 bases between the two germline ends. The CDR3 has 13 amino acids. CDR3 region: CASSLDQGNTIYF. For the CDR3, the DNA is TGCGCCAGCAGCTTGGATCAGGGCAACACCATATATTTT.

The chain combines TRBV2 with TRBJ2-5, with D hard to call. Germline CDR1 SNHLY, CDR2 FYNNEI. V was shortened by 7 bases and J by 2 bases, with 5 bases between the two germline ends. The CDR3 is made up of 11 amino acids. CDR3 residues: CASTEQETQYF. CDR3 sequence (DNA): TGTGCCAGCACAGAACAAGAGACCCAGTACTTC.

The chain joins TRBV5-1 to TRBJ2-7, with D possibly being TRBD1 (6 bases). Per germline, CDR1 SGHRS and CDR2 YFSETQ. CDR3 length: 16 amino acids. With 5 bases removed from V and 1 base from J, the gap between germline ends came to 19 bases. CDR3 nucleotides: TGCGCCAGCAGATTTCTCCCACAGGGTCAATCCTACGAGCAGTACTTC. Its translation is CASRFLPQGQSYEQYF. The full variable domain, rest sourced from reference TRBV5-1 and TRBJ2-7, is KAGVTQTPRYLIKTRGQQVTLSCSPISGHRSVSWYQQTPGQGLQFLFEYFSETQRNKGNFPGRFSGRQFSNSRSEMNVSTLELGDSALYLCASRFLPQGQSYEQYFGPGTRLTVT.

The chain joins TRBV27 to TRBJ1-4, with D possibly TRBD1 on 5 matching bases. Germline CDR1 and CDR2: MNHEY and SMNVEV (reference sequence). With 6 bases removed from V and 7 bases from J, the gap between germline ends came to 15 bases. The CDR3 totals 14 residues. The CDR3 region is CASRSQGRGEKLFF. CDR3 sequence (DNA): TGTGCCAGCAGGTCTCAAGGGAGGGGTGAAAAACTGTTTTTT.

V usage is TRBV19 and J usage is TRBJ1-5; D gene unclear. V was trimmed by 7 bases and J by 1 base, leaving 11 bases between them. The CDR3 runs to 14 residues. The germline CDR1 and CDR2 sequences are LNHDA and SQIVND (reference sequence). CDR3 coding DNA: TGTGCCAGTAAACACGATAGCAGCAATCAGCCCCAGCATTTT. Its translation is CASKHDSSNQPQHF. The full variable domain, in which reference TRBV19 and TRBJ1-5 provide the parts outside the CDR3, is DGGITQSPKYLFRKEGQNVTLSCEQNLNHDAMYWYRQDPGQGLRLIYYSQIVNDFQKGDIAEGYSVSREKKESFPLTVTSAQKNPTAFYLCASKHDSSNQPQHFGDGTRLSIL.

This sequence joins TRBV5-1 and TRBJ1-4, with D perhaps matching TRBD1 (6 bases). The V gene lost 0 bases and the J gene lost 8 bases, with 14 bases spanning the gap. This CDR3 spans 15 amino acids. Germline V gene sequence: CDR1 SGHRS, CDR2 YFSETQ. CDR3 loop: CASSLVAGVGEKLFF. The DNA of the CDR3 is TGCGCCAGCAGCTTGGTGGCAGGGGTAGGCGAAAAACTGTTTTTT.

The chain is built from TRBV5-1 and TRBJ2-7, with a weak D call TRBD2 (5 bases). The ends were cut back, 6 bases at V and 8 bases at J, with 18 bases in the middle. Germline CDR1 and CDR2: SGHRS and YFSETQ. This CDR3 is built from 13 residues. In DNA form, the CDR3 reads TGCGCCAGCAACCTCAATACGGGGTCTCAGCAGTACTTC. Residues: CASNLNTGSQQYF.